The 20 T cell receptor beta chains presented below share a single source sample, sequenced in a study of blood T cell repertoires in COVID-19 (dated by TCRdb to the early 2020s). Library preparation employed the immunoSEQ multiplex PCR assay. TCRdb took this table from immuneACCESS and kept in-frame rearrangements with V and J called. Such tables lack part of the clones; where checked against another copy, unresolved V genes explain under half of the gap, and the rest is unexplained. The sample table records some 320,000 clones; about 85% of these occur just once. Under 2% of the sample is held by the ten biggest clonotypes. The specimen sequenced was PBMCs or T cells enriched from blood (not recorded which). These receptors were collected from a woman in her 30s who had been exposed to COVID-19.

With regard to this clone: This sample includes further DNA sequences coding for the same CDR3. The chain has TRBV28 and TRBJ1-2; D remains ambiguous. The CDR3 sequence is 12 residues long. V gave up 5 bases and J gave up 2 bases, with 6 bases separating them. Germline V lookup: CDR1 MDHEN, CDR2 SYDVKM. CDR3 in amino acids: CASSRGNYGYTF. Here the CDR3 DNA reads TGTGCCAGCAGTCGAGGCAACTATGGCTACACCTTC.

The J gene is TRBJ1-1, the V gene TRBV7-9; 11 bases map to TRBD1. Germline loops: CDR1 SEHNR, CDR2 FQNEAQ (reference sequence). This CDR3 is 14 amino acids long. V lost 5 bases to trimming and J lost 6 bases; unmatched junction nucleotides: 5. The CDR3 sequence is CASSPGTGGPEAFF. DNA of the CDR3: TGTGCCAGCAGCCCGGGGACAGGGGGTCCTGAAGCTTTCTTT. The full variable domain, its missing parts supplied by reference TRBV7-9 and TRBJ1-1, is DTGVSQNPRHKITKRGQNVTFRCDPISEHNRLYWYRQTLGQGPEFLTYFQNEAQLEKSRLLSDRFSAERPKGSFSTLEIQRTEQGDSAMYLCASSPGTGGPEAFFGQGTRLTVV.

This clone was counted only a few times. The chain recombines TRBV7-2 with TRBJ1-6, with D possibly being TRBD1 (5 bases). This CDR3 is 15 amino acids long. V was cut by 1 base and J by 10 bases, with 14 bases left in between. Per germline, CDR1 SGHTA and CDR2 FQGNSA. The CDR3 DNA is TGTGCCAGCAGCTTAGGCGGAGGGGATTCATCACCCCTCCACTTT. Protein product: CASSLGGGDSSPLHF. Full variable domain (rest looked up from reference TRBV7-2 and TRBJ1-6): GAGVSQSPSNKVTEKGKDVELRCDPISGHTALYWYRQSLGQGLEFLIYFQGNSAPDKSGLPSDRFSAERTGGSVSTLTIQRTQQEDSAVYLCASSLGGGDSSPLHFGNGTRLTVT.

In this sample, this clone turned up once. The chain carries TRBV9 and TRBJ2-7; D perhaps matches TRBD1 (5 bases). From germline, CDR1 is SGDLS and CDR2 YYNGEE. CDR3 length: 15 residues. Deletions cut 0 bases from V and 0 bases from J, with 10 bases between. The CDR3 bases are TGTGCCAGCAGCGTAGAACCAGGGTACTCCTACGAGCAGTACTTC. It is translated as CASSVEPGYSYEQYF.

CDR3 bases: TGTGCCACCAGCAGAGAGATCCCGGGGACCATATATTTT. This gives the protein CATSREIPGTIYF. The V and J genes are TRBV15 and TRBJ1-3; no reliable D call. The CDR3 runs to 13 residues. Germline V gives CDR1 LNHNV, CDR2 YYDKDF (reference sequence). Trimming pared 0 bases from V and 10 bases from J, leaving 10 bases between.

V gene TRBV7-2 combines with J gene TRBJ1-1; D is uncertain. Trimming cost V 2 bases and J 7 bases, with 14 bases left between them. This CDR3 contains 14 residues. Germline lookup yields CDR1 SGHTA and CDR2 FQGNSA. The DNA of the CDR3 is TGTGCCAGCAGCTTAAATCGAGGGCATAATGAAGCTTTCTTT. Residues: CASSLNRGHNEAFF.

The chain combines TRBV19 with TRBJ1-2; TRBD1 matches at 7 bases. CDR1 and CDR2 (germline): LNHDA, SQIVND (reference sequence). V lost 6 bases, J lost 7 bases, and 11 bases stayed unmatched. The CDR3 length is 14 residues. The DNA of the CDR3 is TGTGCCAGTAGGCTGGACAGGTCCCGATCTGGCTACACCTTC. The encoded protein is CASRLDRSRSGYTF.

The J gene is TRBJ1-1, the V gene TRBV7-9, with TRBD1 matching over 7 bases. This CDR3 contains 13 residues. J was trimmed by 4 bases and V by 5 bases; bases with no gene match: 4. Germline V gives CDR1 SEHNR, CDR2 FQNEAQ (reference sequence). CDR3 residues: CASSHWDSTEAFF. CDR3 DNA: TGTGCCAGCAGCCACTGGGACAGCACTGAAGCTTTCTTT.

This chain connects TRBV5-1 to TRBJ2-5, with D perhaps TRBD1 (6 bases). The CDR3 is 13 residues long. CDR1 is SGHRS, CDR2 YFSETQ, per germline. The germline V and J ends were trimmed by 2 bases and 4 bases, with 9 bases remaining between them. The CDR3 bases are TGCGCCAGCAGCTTACAGGGTCCAGAGACCCAGTACTTC. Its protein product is CASSLQGPETQYF.

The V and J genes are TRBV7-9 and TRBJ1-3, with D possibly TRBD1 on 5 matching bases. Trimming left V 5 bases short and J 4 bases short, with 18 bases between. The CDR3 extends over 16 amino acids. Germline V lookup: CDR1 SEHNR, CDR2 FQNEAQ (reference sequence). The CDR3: CASSPWVGTPGNTIYF. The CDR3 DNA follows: TGTGCCAGCAGCCCTTGGGTCGGGACTCCAGGAAACACCATATATTTT. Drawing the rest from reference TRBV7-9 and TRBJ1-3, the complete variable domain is DTGVSQNPRHKITKRGQNVTFRCDPISEHNRLYWYRQTLGQGPEFLTYFQNEAQLEKSRLLSDRFSAERPKGSFSTLEIQRTEQGDSAMYLCASSPWVGTPGNTIYFGEGSWLTVV.

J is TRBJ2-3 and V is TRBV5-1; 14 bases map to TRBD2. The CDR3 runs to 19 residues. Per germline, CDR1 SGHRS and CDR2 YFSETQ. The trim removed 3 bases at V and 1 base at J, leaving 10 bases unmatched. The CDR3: CASSSGLAGEWWGTDTQYF. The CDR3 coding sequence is TGCGCCAGCAGCTCGGGACTAGCGGGAGAGTGGTGGGGCACAGATACGCAGTATTTT.

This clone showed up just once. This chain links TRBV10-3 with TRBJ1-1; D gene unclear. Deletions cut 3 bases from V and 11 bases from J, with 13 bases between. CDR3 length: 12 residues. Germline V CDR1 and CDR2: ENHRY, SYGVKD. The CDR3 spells CAISDGSSEAFF. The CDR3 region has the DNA TGTGCCATCAGTGACGGTTCATCGGAGGCTTTCTTT.

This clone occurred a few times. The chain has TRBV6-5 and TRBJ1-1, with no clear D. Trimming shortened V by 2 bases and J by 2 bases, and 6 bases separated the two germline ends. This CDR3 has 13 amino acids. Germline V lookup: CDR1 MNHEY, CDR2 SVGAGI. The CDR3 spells CASSYARNTEAFF. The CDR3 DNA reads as TGTGCCAGCAGTTACGCGCGAAACACTGAAGCTTTCTTT.

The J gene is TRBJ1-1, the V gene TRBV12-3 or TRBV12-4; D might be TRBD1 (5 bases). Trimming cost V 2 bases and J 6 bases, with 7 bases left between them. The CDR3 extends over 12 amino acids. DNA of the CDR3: TGTGCCAGCAGTTTAAGGGGCCCTGAAGCTTTCTTT. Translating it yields CASSLRGPEAFF.

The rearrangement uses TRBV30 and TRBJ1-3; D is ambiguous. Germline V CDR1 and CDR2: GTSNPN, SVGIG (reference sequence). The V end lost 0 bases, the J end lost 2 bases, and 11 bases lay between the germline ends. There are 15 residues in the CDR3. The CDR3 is CAWSVSVLAGNTIYF. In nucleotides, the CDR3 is TGTGCCTGGAGTGTATCGGTTTTAGCTGGAAACACCATATATTTT.

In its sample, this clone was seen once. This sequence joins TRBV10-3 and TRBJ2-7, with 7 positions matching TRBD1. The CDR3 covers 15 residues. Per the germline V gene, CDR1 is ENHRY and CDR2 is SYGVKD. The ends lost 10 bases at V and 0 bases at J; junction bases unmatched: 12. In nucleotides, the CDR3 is TGTGCCACCGAAAACTCCGGGACAGCCTCCTACGAGCAGTACTTC. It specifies CATENSGTASYEQYF.

The CDR3 reads CAWRAGVNTNEKLFF. CDR3 nucleotides: TGTGCCTGGAGAGCAGGGGTAAATACTAATGAAAAACTGTTTTTT. The rearrangement links TRBV30 to TRBJ1-4, with D possibly being TRBD1 (6 bases). Germline assignment: CDR1 GTSNPN and CDR2 SVGIG (reference sequence). The V end was cut by 3 bases, the J end by 2 bases, with 13 bases between. The CDR3 runs to 15 residues.

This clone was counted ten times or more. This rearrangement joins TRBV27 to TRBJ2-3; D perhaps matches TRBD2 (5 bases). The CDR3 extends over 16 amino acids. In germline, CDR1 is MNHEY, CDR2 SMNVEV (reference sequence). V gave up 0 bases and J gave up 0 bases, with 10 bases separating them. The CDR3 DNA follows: TGTGCCAGCAGTTTATCTAAGGGCGGGAGCACAGATACGCAGTATTTT. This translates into CASSLSKGGSTDTQYF.

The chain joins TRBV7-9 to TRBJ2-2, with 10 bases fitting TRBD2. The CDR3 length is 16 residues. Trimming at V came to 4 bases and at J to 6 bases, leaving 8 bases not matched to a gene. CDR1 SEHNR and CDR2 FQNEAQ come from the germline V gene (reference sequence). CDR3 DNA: TGTGCCAGCAGCTCCGGACTAGCGGAGCGAGCCGGGGAGCTGTTTTTT. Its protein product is CASSSGLAERAGELFF.

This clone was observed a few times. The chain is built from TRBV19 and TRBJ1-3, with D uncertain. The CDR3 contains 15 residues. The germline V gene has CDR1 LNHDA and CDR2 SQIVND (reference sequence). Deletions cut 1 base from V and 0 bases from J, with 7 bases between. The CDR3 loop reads CASSIGAASGNTIYF. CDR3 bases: TGTGCCAGTAGTATAGGGGCAGCCTCTGGAAACACCATATATTTT.